This T cell receptor (beta chain) was sequenced during a study of OX40 agonist ivuxolimab in advanced cancers. Overall study context: Patients received ivuxolimab, an intravenous treatment, every 2 weeks at 0.01 to 10 mg/kg.

Germline values: CDR1 SGDLS, CDR2 YYNGEE. J was trimmed by 4 bases and V by 4 bases; bases with no gene match: 11. The CDR3 loop spans 16 amino acids. The protocol was immunoSEQ multiplex PCR, while the TCRdb copy is restricted to in-frame clones and leaves out a portion. The sample holds approximately 10,000 clones; around 86% are singletons and the top ten take about 30%. This clone was seen once. The clonotype comes from an adult with an advanced solid tumor such as melanoma, head and neck, liver or kidney cancer. The specimen comprised CD4+ or CD8+ T cells sorted from blood, sampled in a trial of the OX40 agonist ivuxolimab. The J gene is TRBJ2-5, the V gene TRBV9; TRBD2 matches at 9 bases. The CDR3 protein is CASSISGSGLLETQYF. CDR3 nucleotides: TGTGCCAGCAGCATTAGCGGGAGTGGCCTTTTAGAGACCCAGTACTTC.